The T cell receptor beta chain described here comes from a study of CXCR4 blockade with PD-1 therapy in pancreatic cancer. The method was immunoSEQ multiplex PCR; TCRdb's version includes in-frame clones alone and lacks a portion of them. The data contain around 2,000 clones, around 55% of them seen just once; the ten biggest clones take up around 30%. Sequencing was done on a sample of tumor tissue. The sequence derives from a human donor with pancreatic ductal adenocarcinoma.

CDR3 in DNA: TGTGCCAGTAGTATAGGGGCAGGGGCTGGTGAAGCTTTCTTT. Translated: CASSIGAGAGEAFF. V usage is TRBV19 and J usage is TRBJ1-1, with a possible D match to TRBD1 (6 bases). Trimming pared 1 base from V and 7 bases from J, leaving 13 bases between. The length of the CDR3 is 14 residues. The germline V gene has CDR1 LNHDA and CDR2 SQIVND (reference sequence).